A selection of T cell receptor beta chains follows, all from one sample in a study of T-cell reconstitution after alpha-beta-depleted transplantation in children. One entry per CDR3 protein, called by TCRdb with MiXCR from the PCR reads. Found here are under 850,000 distinct CDR3 sequences, about 12% of them singletons; the top ten hold approximately 0.8%. The source material was PBMCs, sampled before TCRalphabeta/CD19-depleted stem cell transplant. These receptors were collected from a girl aged 2-10 years with congenital amegakaryocytic thrombocytopenia, due to receive a stem cell transplant. Each CDR3 is given with its conserved first and last residue. A D gene is named only where the DNA matches it firmly. Size is stated for part of the rows, as once, few or many counts, or as a class when the clone is expanded.

size: many; D: NA; J: TRBJ2-7; length: 14; V: TRBV5-6; DNA: TGTGCCAGCAGCGCTTCGCAGGGGACGTACGAGCAGTACTTC; CDR3: CASSASQGTYEQYF
size: many; D: NA; J: TRBJ1-2; length: 14; V: TRBV28; DNA: TGTGCCAGCGTCGATCCGGGAGATATCTATGGCTACACCTTC; CDR3: CASVDPGDIYGYTF
size: many; D: TRBD2; J: TRBJ2-7; length: 14; V: TRBV7-8; DNA: TGTGCCAGCAGCCAACAGGGACTAGCCTACGAGCAGTACTTC; CDR3: CASSQQGLAYEQYF
size: many; D: NA; J: TRBJ1-4; length: 14; V: TRBV20-1; DNA: TGCAGTGCTATCTCGTCGGGAGGTGATGAAAAACTGTTTTTT; CDR3: CSAISSGGDEKLFF
size: many; D: TRBD1; J: TRBJ2-2; length: 15; V: TRBV12-3/TRBV12-4; DNA: TGTGCCAGCAGTCGGGACAGGGCGAACACCGGGGAGCTGTTTTTT; CDR3: CASSRDRANTGELFF
size: NA; D: NA; J: TRBJ2-4; length: 15; V: TRBV12-3/TRBV12-4; DNA: TGTGCCAGCAGTTTGGGGTCCTCAGGGGGGAACATTCAGTACTTC; CDR3: CASSLGSSGGNIQYF
size: many; D: TRBD1; J: TRBJ1-6; length: 14; V: TRBV12-3/TRBV12-4; DNA: TGTGCCAGCAGTTTAGACAGGGGTAACACGGCCCTCCACTTT; CDR3: CASSLDRGNTALHF
size: NA; D: TRBD2; J: TRBJ2-1; length: 16; V: TRBV11-2; DNA: TGTGCCAGCAGCCCTGTAGCGGGAGGGTGGTTTGATGAGCAGTTCTTC; CDR3: CASSPVAGGWFDEQFF
size: few; D: TRBD2; J: TRBJ2-1; length: 15; V: TRBV29-1; DNA: TGCAGCGTTTACGGTCTAGCGGGAGTTTTCGATGAGCAGTTCTTC; CDR3: CSVYGLAGVFDEQFF
size: NA; D: TRBD2; J: TRBJ2-1; length: 16; V: TRBV14; DNA: TGTGCCAGCAGCCAAATCGGGGCGGGAGTACGGAATGAGCAGTTCTTC; CDR3: CASSQIGAGVRNEQFF
size: many; D: NA; J: TRBJ1-2; length: 16; V: TRBV20-1; DNA: TGCAGTGCTAGAGTACCCGGACAGTCCACCCCCTATGGCTACACCTTC; CDR3: CSARVPGQSTPYGYTF
size: NA; D: NA; J: TRBJ2-7; length: 19; V: TRBV11-1; DNA: TGTGCCAGCAGCTTAGCCTCGACTTCAGCGGCCAGAACCCCCTACGAGCAGTACTTC; CDR3: CASSLASTSAARTPYEQYF
size: many; D: NA; J: TRBJ2-1; length: 12; V: TRBV5-5; DNA: TGTGCCAGCACCTTCTCCCGCAATGAGCAGTTCTTC; CDR3: CASTFSRNEQFF
size: NA; D: NA; J: TRBJ2-2; length: 14; V: TRBV27; DNA: TGTGCCAGCAGTTTCAATCGACACACCGGGGAGCTGTTTTTT; CDR3: CASSFNRHTGELFF
size: NA; D: TRBD1; J: TRBJ2-5; length: 15; V: TRBV7-2; DNA: TGTGCCAGCAGCGTAGCTGGGACAGCACAAGAGACCCAGTACTTC; CDR3: CASSVAGTAQETQYF
size: many; D: TRBD1; J: TRBJ1-2; length: 14; V: TRBV11-2; DNA: TGTGCCAGCAGTTTTGACAGGGGGAACTATGGCTACACCTTC; CDR3: CASSFDRGNYGYTF